These 14 T cell receptor beta chains were all obtained from the same sample, sequenced in a study of T cells in Graves' hyperthyroidism and ophthalmopathy. The source material, RNA transcripts, was used to amplify TCR beta CDR3 regions. When the TCR CDR3 underwent first-round RT-PCR, the HTBI primer set was used. TCRdb redid the calling of the multiplex PCR reads with MiXCR, one entry per CDR3 protein. Here the sample spans 750,000 to 950,000 distinct CDR3 sequences, 35% to 45% being singletons. The source material was blood. The receptor set was obtained from a man aged 18 to 29 with Graves' hyperthyroidism.

The table lists this clonotype with a few counts. The V and J genes are TRBV5-5 and TRBJ1-4; D remains ambiguous. The germline V and J ends were trimmed by 3 bases and 8 bases, with 11 bases remaining between them. This CDR3 is built from 13 residues. CDR1 and CDR2 from the germline V gene are SGHKS and YYEKEE (reference sequence). The DNA of the CDR3 is TGTGCCAGCAGCTATGGTGGGGAGGAAAAACTGTTTTTT. It is translated as CASSYGGEEKLFF.

This clonotype was recorded at least ten times. The rearrangement uses TRBV20-1 and TRBJ2-7, with D perhaps TRBD1 (5 bases). The V end was cut by 6 bases, the J end by 0 bases, with 9 bases between. CDR1 is DFQATT and CDR2 is SNEGSKA in the germline V gene (reference sequence). This CDR3 is built from 12 residues. The CDR3, as DNA: TGCAGTGCCAGGGCCTTCTCCTACGAGCAGTACTTC. This codes for CSARAFSYEQYF.

This clonotype came up many times. The chain links TRBV20-1 to TRBJ1-1; D gene unclear. Germline CDR1 and CDR2: DFQATT and SNEGSKA (reference sequence). Trimming shortened V by 1 base and J by 1 base, and 10 bases separated the two germline ends. CDR3 length: 14 amino acids. The CDR3 spells CSARVGSGNTEAFF. CDR3 DNA sequence: TGCAGTGCTAGAGTGGGGTCCGGGAACACTGAAGCTTTCTTT.

This clonotype is a singleton in its sample. Its ends do not fully match the called genes, so a read error is possible. This rearrangement joins TRBV9 to TRBJ1-5; possibly TRBD1 for D (5 bases). CDR1 is SGDLS, CDR2 YYNGEE, per germline. The CDR3 contains 15 residues. CDR3 region: CAGSEEPGTNQPQHF. Written as DNA, the CDR3 is TGTGCCGGCAGCGAGGAACCGGGGACCAATCAGCCCCAGCATTTT.

The chain carries TRBV7-9 and TRBJ2-2, with D unclear. V dropped 11 bases and J dropped 5 bases, with 6 bases sitting between them. The germline CDR1 and CDR2 sequences are SEHNR and FQNEAQ (reference sequence). The CDR3 consists of 10 residues. The CDR3 spells CACGTGELFF. DNA for the CDR3: TGTGCCTGTGGGACCGGGGAGCTGTTTTTT.

This clonotype was counted only a few times. The V and J genes are TRBV7-9 and TRBJ2-2; possible D gene TRBD2, 5 bases. Trimming left V 5 bases short and J 6 bases short, with 19 bases between. This CDR3 region has 16 residues. CDR1 is SEHNR and CDR2 is FQNEAQ in the germline V gene (reference sequence). This chain's CDR3 is CASSVKAGDDAGELFF. The CDR3 bases are TGTGCCAGCAGCGTAAAGGCCGGGGATGACGCCGGGGAGCTGTTTTTT.

This sequence joins TRBV11-2 and TRBJ2-7; TRBD1 matches 7 bases. CDR3 length: 15 residues. Germline CDR1 reads SGHAT; CDR2 reads FQNNGV. Trimming at V came to 5 bases and at J to 4 bases, leaving 11 bases not matched to a gene. The CDR3 reads CASSQAGQAVYEQYF. CDR3 nucleotides: TGTGCCAGCAGCCAGGCCGGACAGGCCGTATACGAGCAGTACTTC.

Regarding this clonotype: Possible read error: a much larger clone is one base away. The gene calls are TRBV5-5 and TRBJ2-5, with TRBD1 identical over 8 bases. The CDR3 covers 15 residues. Germline CDR1 and CDR2: SGHKS and YYEKEE (reference sequence). The CDR3 DNA follows: TGCGCCAGCAACCACGGACAGGGAGGACAAGAGACCCAGTACTTC. It is translated as CASNHGQGGQETQYF.

The rearrangement uses TRBV29-1 and TRBJ2-5; no reliable D call. This CDR3 has 10 amino acids. Germline loops: CDR1 SQVTM, CDR2 ANQGSEA. V lost 8 bases and J lost 7, with 11 bases in between. CDR3 protein: CSSASGTQYF. The CDR3 nucleotides read TGCAGCAGTGCAAGTGGGACCCAGTACTTC.

A note on this clonotype: Given the absence of the conserved phenylalanine or tryptophan at the CDR3 end, a read error is likely. This chain uses TRBV5-1 with TRBJ1-4; 11 bases line up with TRBD1. J gave up 8 bases and V 4 bases, and 7 bases lay outside the gene matches. The germline V gene has CDR1 SGHRS and CDR2 YFSETQ. The CDR3 covers 15 residues. CDR3 in amino acids: CASSLRTGGQEKLFL. In nucleotides, the CDR3 is TGCGCCAGCAGCCTCAGGACAGGGGGCCAGGAAAAACTGTTTCTT.

This clonotype was found once. J is TRBJ2-7 and V is TRBV7-2; TRBD2 matches 10 bases. The J segment lost 6 bases and the V segment lost 0 bases, leaving 8 bases of the junction unmatched. Germline V gene data show CDR1 as SGHTA and CDR2 as FQGNSA. This CDR3 is 16 amino acids long. CDR3 in DNA: TGTGCCAGCAGCTTAGCCCTAGCGGGAGCTCCCCGCGAGCAGTACTTC. This codes for CASSLALAGAPREQYF.

The V and J genes are TRBV20-1 and TRBJ1-1; 10 bases map to TRBD1. CDR3 length: 18 amino acids. CDR1 and CDR2 (germline): DFQATT, SNEGSKA (reference sequence). V was pared by 1 base and J by 5 bases, with 16 bases of the junction left unmatched. For the CDR3, the DNA is TGCAGTGCTAGAGCCGGGACAGGGGTTCAGGGGGCGTGGACTGAAGCTTTCTTT. Encoded protein: CSARAGTGVQGAWTEAFF.

This rearrangement joins TRBV20-1 to TRBJ1-1; D uncertain. The germline CDR1 and CDR2 sequences are DFQATT and SNEGSKA (reference sequence). This CDR3 comprises 15 residues. V dropped 4 bases and J dropped 1 base, with 16 bases sitting between them. The CDR3 DNA is TGCAGTGCTATTCTACCCGGGGTCTCGAACACTGAAGCTTTCTTT. Translation: CSAILPGVSNTEAFF.

This clonotype appeared a few times. The chain couples TRBV6-6 to TRBJ2-5; 7 nucleotides agree with TRBD2. The CDR3 contains 13 residues. CDR1 and CDR2 from the germline V gene are MNHNY and SVGAGI (reference sequence). Losses at the gene ends were 6 bases for V and 2 bases for J; bases not matched to a gene: 3. The CDR3, as DNA: TGTGCCAGCAGGGAAGCGGGGCAAGAGACCCAGTACTTC. It is translated as CASREAGQETQYF.